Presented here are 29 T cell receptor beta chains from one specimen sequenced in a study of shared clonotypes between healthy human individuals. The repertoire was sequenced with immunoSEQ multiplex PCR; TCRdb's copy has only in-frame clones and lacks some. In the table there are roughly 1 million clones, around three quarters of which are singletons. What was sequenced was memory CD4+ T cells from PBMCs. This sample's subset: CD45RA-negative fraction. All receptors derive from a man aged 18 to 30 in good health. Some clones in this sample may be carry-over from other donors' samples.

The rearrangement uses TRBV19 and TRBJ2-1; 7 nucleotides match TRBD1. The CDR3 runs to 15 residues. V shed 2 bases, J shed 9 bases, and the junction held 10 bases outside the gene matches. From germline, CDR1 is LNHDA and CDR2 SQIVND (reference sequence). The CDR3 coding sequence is TGTGCCAGTAGTATAATCGTCCAGGGGGTAGTTGAGCAGTTCTTC. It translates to CASSIIVQGVVEQFF.

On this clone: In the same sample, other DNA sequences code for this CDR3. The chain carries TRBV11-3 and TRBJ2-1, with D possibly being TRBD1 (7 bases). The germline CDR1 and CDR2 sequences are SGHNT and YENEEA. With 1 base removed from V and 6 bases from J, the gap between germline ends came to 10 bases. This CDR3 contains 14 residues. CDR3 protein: CASSLVRDSNEQFF. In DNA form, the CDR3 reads TGTGCCAGCAGCTTAGTGCGGGACAGCAATGAGCAGTTCTTC.

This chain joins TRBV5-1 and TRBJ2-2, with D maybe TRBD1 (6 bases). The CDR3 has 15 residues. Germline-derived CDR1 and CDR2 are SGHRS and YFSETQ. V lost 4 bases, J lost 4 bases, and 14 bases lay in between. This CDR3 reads CASSSTGSGTGELFF. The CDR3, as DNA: TGCGCCAGCAGCAGTACAGGGTCGGGCACCGGGGAGCTGTTTTTT.

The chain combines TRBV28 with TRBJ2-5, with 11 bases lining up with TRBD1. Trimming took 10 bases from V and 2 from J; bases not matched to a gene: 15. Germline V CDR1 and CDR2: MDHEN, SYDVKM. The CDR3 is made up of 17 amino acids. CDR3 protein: CATLVDRGRRTQETQYF. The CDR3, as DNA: TGTGCCACCCTAGTGGACAGGGGGCGGAGGACACAAGAGACCCAGTACTTC.

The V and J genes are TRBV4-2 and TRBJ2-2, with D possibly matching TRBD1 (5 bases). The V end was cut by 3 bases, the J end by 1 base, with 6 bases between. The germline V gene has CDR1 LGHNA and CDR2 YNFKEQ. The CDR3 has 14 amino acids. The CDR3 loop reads CASSHTGNTGELFF. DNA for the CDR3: TGTGCCAGCAGCCATACAGGGAACACCGGGGAGCTGTTTTTT.

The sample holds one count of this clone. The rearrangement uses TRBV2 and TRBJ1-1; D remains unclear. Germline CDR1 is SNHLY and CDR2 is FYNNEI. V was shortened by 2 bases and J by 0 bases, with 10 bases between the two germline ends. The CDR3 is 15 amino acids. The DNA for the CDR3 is TGTGCCAGCAGTGAATTCGGGTCCATGAACACTGAAGCTTTCTTT. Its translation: CASSEFGSMNTEAFF. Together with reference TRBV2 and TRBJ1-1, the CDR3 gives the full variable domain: EPEVTQTPSHQVTQMGQEVILRCVPISNHLYFYWYRQILGQKVEFLVSFYNNEISEKSEIFDDQFSVERPDGSNFTLKIRSTKLEDSAMYFCASSEFGSMNTEAFFGQGTRLTVV.

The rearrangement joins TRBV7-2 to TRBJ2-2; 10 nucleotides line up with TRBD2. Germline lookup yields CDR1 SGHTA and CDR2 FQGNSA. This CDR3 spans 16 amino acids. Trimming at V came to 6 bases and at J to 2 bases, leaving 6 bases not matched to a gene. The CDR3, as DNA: TGTGCCAGCAGTCTCACTAGCGGGGTTAACACCGGGGAGCTGTTTTTT. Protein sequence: CASSLTSGVNTGELFF.

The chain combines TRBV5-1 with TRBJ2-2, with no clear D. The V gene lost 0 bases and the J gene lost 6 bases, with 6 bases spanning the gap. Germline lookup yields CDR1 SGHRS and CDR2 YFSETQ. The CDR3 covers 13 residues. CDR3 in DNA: TGCGCCAGCAGCTTGGTATTGTCCGGGGAGCTGTTTTTT. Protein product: CASSLVLSGELFF.

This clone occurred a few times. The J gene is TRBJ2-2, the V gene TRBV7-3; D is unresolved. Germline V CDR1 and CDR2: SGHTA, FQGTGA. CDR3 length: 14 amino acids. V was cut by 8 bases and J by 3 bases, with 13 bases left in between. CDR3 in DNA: TGTGCCAGCCAACAGTTTTCTCACACCGGGGAGCTGTTTTTT. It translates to CASQQFSHTGELFF.

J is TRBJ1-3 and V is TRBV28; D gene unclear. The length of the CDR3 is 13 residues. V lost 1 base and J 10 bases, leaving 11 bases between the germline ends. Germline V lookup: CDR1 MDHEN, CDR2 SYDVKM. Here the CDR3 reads CASSLSPANTIYF. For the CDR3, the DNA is TGTGCCAGCAGTTTATCCCCAGCAAATACCATATATTTT.

As DNA, the CDR3 is TGTGCCAGCAGCGTAGGTGGGGGCAGGGGTACTGGAAACACCATATATTTT. This sequence encodes CASSVGGGRGTGNTIYF. The chain has TRBV9 and TRBJ1-3, with a tentative D call TRBD1 (6 bases). Germline loops: CDR1 SGDLS, CDR2 YYNGEE. CDR3 length: 17 amino acids. Trimming shortened V by 0 bases and J by 2 bases, and 15 bases separated the two germline ends.

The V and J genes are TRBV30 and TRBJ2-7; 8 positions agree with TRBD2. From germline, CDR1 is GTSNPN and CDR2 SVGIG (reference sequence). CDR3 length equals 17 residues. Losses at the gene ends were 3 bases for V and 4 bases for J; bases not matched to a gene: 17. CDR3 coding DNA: TGTGCCTGGAGGGGGATGTTCGCGGGAGGTAGTACGTACGAGCAGTACTTC. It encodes CAWRGMFAGGSTYEQYF.

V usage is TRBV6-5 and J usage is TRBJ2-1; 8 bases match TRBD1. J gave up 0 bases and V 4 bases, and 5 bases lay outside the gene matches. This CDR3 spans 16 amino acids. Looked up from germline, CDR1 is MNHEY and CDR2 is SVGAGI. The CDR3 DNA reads TGTGCCAGCAGTTCTCGGACAGGGAGCTCCTACAATGAGCAGTTCTTC. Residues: CASSSRTGSSYNEQFF.

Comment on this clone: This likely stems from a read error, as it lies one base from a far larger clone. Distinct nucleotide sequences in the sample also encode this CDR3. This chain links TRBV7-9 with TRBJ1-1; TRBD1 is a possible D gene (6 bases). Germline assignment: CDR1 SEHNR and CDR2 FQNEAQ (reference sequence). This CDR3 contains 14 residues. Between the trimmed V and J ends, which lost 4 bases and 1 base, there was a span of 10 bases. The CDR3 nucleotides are TGTGCCAGCAGCTCGGGACACCAGAACACTGAAGCTTTCTTT. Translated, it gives CASSSGHQNTEAFF.

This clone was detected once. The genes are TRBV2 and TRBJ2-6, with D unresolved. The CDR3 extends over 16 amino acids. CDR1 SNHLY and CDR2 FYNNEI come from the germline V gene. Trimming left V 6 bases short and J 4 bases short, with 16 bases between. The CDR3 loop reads CASRTPLGSGANVLTF. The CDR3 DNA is TGTGCCAGCAGGACCCCCCTGGGATCAGGGGCCAACGTCCTGACTTTC.

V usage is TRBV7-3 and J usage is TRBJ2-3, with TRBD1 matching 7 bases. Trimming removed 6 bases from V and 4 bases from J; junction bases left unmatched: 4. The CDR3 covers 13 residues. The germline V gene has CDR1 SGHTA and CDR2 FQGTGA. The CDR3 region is CASSPTGADTQYF. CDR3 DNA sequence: TGTGCCAGCAGTCCTACAGGGGCAGATACGCAGTATTTT.

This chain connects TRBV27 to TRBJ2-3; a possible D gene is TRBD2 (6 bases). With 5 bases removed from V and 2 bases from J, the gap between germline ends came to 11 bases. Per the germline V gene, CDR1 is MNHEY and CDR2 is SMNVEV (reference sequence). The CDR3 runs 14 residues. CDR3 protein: CASSPDYFTDTQYF. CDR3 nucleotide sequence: TGTGCCAGCAGTCCGGACTACTTCACAGATACGCAGTATTTT.

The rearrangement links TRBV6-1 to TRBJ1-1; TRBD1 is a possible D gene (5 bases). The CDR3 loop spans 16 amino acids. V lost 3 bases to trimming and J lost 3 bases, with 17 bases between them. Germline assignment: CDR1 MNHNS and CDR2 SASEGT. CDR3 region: CASSERRGGVDTEAFF. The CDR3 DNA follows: TGTGCCAGCAGTGAGAGGCGCGGAGGGGTGGACACTGAAGCTTTCTTT.

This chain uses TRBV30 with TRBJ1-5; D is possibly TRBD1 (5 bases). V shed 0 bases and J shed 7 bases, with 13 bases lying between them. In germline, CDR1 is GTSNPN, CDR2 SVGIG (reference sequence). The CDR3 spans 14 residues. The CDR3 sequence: CAWSVLGGGQPQHF. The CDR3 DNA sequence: TGTGCCTGGAGTGTATTGGGGGGAGGACAGCCCCAGCATTTT.

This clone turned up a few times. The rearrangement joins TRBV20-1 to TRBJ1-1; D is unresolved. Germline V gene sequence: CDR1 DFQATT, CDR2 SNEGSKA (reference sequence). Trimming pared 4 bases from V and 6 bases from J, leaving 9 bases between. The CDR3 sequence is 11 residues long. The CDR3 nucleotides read TGCAGTGCTATCCCCCGGGCTGAAGCTTTCTTT. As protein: CSAIPRAEAFF.

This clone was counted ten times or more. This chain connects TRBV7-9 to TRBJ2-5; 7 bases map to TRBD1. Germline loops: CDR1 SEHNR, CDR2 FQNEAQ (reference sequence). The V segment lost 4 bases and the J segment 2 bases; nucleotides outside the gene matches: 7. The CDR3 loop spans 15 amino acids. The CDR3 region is CASSWDRRLQETQYF. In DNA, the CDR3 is TGTGCCAGCAGCTGGGACAGAAGACTTCAAGAGACCCAGTACTTC.

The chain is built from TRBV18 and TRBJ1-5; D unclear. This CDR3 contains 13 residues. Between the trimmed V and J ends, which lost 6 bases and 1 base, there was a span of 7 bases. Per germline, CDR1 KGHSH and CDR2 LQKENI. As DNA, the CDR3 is TGTGCCAGCTCGGATTTGAGCAATCAGCCCCAGCATTTT. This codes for CASSDLSNQPQHF.

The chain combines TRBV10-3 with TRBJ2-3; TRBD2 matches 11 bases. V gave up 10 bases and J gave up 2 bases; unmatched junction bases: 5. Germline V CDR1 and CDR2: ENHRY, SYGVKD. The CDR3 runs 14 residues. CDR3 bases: TGTGCCACCGGTAGCGGGAGGGTCACAGATACGCAGTATTTT. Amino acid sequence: CATGSGRVTDTQYF.

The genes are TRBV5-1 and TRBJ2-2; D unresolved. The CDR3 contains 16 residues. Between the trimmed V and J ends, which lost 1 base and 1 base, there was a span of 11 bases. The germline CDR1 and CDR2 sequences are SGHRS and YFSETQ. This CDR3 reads CASSLYATGNTGELFF. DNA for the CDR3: TGCGCCAGCAGCTTGTATGCCACGGGGAACACCGGGGAGCTGTTTTTT.

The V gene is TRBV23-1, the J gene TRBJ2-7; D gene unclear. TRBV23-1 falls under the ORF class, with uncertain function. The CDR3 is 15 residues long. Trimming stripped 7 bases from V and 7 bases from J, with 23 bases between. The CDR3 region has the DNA TGCGCCAGCAACCGGCTCCAGACAAGGGTGCGAGAGCAGTACTTC. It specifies CASNRLQTRVREQYF.

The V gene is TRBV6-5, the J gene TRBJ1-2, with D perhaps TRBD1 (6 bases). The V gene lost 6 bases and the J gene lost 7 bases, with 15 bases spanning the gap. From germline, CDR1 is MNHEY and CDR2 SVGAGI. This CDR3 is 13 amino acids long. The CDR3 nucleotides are TGTGCCAGCAGCTACCAGGGGCCTGGTGGCTACACCTTC. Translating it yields CASSYQGPGGYTF.

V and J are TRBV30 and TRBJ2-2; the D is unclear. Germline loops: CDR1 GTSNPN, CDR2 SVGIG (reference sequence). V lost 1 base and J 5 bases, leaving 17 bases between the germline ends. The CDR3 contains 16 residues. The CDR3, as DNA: TGTGCCTGGAGTGCGACCCGGACGGACCGTACCGGGGAGCTGTTTTTT. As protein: CAWSATRTDRTGELFF. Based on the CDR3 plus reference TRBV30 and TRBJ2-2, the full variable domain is SQTIHQWPATLVQPVGSPLSLECTVEGTSNPNLYWYRQAAGRGLQLLFYSVGIGQISSEVPQNLSASRPQDRQFILSSKKLLLSDSGFYLCAWSATRTDRTGELFFGEGSRLTVL.

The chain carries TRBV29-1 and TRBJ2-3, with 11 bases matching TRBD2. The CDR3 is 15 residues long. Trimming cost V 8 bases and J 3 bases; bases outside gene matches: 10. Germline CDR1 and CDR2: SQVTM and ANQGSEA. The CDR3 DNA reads TGCAGCATCTCCACTAGCGGGAGTGGGACAGATACGCAGTATTTT. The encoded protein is CSISTSGSGTDTQYF.

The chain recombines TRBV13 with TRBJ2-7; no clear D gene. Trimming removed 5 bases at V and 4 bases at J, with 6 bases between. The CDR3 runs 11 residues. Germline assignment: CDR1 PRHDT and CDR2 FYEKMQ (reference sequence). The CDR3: CASSLEYEQYF. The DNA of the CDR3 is TGTGCCAGCAGCCTCGAGTACGAGCAGTACTTC. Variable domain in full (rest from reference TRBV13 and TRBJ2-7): AAGVIQSPRHLIKEKRETATLKCYPIPRHDTVYWYQQGPGQDPQFLISFYEKMQSDKGSIPDRFSAQQFSDYHSELNMSSLELGDSALYFCASSLEYEQYFGPGTRLTVT.